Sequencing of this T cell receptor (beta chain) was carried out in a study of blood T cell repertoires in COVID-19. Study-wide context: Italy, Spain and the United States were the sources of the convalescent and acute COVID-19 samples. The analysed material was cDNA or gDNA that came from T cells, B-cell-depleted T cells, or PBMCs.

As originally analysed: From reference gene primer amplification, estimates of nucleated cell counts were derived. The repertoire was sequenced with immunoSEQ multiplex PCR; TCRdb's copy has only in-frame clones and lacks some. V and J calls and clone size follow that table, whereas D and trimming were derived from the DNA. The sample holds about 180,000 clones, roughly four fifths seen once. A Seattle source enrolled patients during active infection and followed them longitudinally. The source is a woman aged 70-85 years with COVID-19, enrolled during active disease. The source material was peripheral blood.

CDR3 coding DNA: TGCGCCAGCAGCTCGTTAGCGGGGGAGACCCAGTACTTC. This gives the protein CASSSLAGETQYF. This chain uses TRBV5-1 with TRBJ2-5, with 8 positions matching TRBD2. Germline lookup yields CDR1 SGHRS and CDR2 YFSETQ. There are 13 residues in the CDR3. V lost 3 bases to trimming and J lost 5 bases; unmatched junction nucleotides: 3.